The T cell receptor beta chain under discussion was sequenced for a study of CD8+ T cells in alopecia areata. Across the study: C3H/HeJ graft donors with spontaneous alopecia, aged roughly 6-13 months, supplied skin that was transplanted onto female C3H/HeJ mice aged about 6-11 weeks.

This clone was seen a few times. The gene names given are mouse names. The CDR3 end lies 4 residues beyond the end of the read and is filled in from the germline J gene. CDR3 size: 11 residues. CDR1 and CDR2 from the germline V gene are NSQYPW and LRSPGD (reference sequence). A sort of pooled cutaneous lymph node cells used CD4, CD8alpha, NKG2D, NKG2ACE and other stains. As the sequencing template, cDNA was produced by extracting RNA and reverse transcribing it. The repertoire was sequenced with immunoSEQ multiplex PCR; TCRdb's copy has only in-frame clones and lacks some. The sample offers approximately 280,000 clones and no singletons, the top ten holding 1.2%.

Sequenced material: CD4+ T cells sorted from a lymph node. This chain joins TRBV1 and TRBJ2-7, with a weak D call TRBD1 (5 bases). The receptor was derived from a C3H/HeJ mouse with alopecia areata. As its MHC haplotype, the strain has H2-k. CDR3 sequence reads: CTCSETDEQYF. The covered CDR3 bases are TGCACCTGCAGTGAGACAGAT.